The TCR beta chain under discussion was sequenced for a study of T cell responses to AZD1222 COVID-19 vaccine. General study points: The donors showed a predominance of white British ancestry and of females, with possible underestimation of clonal diversity. At study baseline, merely more than 5 AZD1222 recipients were seropositive.

A remark on this clone: Antigen unknown.

Germline CDR1 SGHRS, CDR2 YFSETQ. This CDR3 region has 13 residues. V shed 4 bases, J shed 8 bases, and the junction held 5 bases outside the gene matches. Generated by immunoSEQ multiplex PCR, the TCRdb table keeps only in-frame clones and is missing some. The table lists 90,000 to 150,000 clones, about 86% of them singletons, with 17% in the top ten. Specimen: peripheral blood, collected 28 days after the second AZD1222 dose. This receptor was taken from an adult who received the AZD1222 COVID-19 vaccine. This chain links TRBV5-1 with TRBJ2-3; 9 bases map to TRBD1. CDR3 sequence (DNA): TGCGCCAGCAGCGCGGGACAGGGAGGTACGCAGTATTTT. Translation: CASSAGQGGTQYF.